This TCR beta chain was sequenced during a study of T cells in Graves' hyperthyroidism and ophthalmopathy. Broader study findings: Progression to ophthalmopathy was predicted a median of 6.5 months early.

RNA transcripts provided the source from which TCR beta CDR3 regions were amplified. HTBI primers were the set used in a first-round RT-PCR of the TCR CDR3. MiXCR, applied by TCRdb to the multiplex PCR reads, yields one record per CDR3 protein. The profile shows 600,000 or so distinct CDR3 sequences, about 17% of them singletons. The germline CDR1 and CDR2 sequences are LGHDT and YNNKEL (reference sequence). The CDR3 has 14 residues. Criteria for exclusion of patients were uncontrolled infection, other autoimmune disease, pregnancy or lactation. Comments on this clonotype: Its antigen is unknown. At one boundary the junction diverges from the germline segment, which might be a read error.

The specimen sequenced was blood. The sequence derives from a woman in her 30s with Graves' hyperthyroidism. The chain joins TRBV3-1 to TRBJ1-2; 11 bases match TRBD1. The CDR3 loop reads CARSPGQGAPGYTF. CDR3 bases: TGTGCCAGGAGCCCAGGACAGGGGGCGCCTGGCTACACCTTC. The full variable domain, completed using reference TRBV3-1 and TRBJ1-2, is DTAVSQTPKYLVTQMGNDKSIKCEQNLGHDTMYWYKQDSKKFLKIMFSYNNKELIINETVPNRFSPKSPDKAHLNLHINSLELGDSAVYFCARSPGQGAPGYTFGSGTRLTVV.